The 11 T cell receptor beta chains below were found in one sample sequenced in a study of OX40 agonist ivuxolimab in advanced cancers. Assay: immunoSEQ multiplex PCR; the TCRdb copy retains only in-frame clones and omits some. The repertoire holds 45,000 to 65,000 clones, about 90% seen once, with approximately 2% in the top ten. Source: CD4+ or CD8+ T cells sorted from blood, taken in a trial of the OX40 agonist ivuxolimab. The source is an adult with an advanced solid tumor such as melanoma, head and neck, liver or kidney cancer.

The chain joins TRBV18 to TRBJ1-1; D gene ambiguous. CDR1 is KGHSH and CDR2 is LQKENI in the germline V gene. V shed 3 bases and J shed 1 base, with 6 bases lying between them. The CDR3 spans 13 residues. In DNA form, the CDR3 reads TGTGCCAGCTCACCCCTTGGGAACACTGAAGCTTTCTTT. Protein product: CASSPLGNTEAFF.

The genes are TRBV2 and TRBJ1-1; TRBD1 might be the D (6 bases). The CDR3 extends over 14 amino acids. V dropped 9 bases and J dropped 0 bases, with 14 bases sitting between them. Germline V CDR1 and CDR2: SNHLY, FYNNEI. CDR3 bases: TGTGCCAGAACAGGGATCATCATGAACACTGAAGCTTTCTTT. Translating it yields CARTGIIMNTEAFF. The whole variable domain, filled in from reference TRBV2 and TRBJ1-1, reads EPEVTQTPSHQVTQMGQEVILRCVPISNHLYFYWYRQILGQKVEFLVSFYNNEISEKSEIFDDQFSVERPDGSNFTLKIRSTKLEDSAMYFCARTGIIMNTEAFFGQGTRLTVV.

The chain recombines TRBV27 with TRBJ2-2, with 8 bases matching TRBD2. The CDR3 extends over 16 amino acids. Germline-derived CDR1 and CDR2 are MNHEY and SMNVEV (reference sequence). J gave up 0 bases and V 9 bases, and 9 bases lay outside the gene matches. The CDR3 DNA follows: TGTGCCAGTAAAACTAGCGGTTTAGCGAACACCGGGGAGCTGTTTTTT. Translated: CASKTSGLANTGELFF.

J is TRBJ1-1 and V is TRBV18; 8 bases map to TRBD1. There are 15 residues in the CDR3. Germline values: CDR1 KGHSH, CDR2 LQKENI. After removal of 6 bases from V and 3 bases from J, the junction contained 9 bases not matched to a gene. CDR3 amino acids: CASSAGTGGDTEAFF. CDR3 sequence (DNA): TGTGCCAGCTCGGCCGGGACAGGTGGGGACACTGAAGCTTTCTTT.

The rearrangement links TRBV18 to TRBJ1-1; maybe TRBD1 (5 bases). The V and J ends lost 3 bases and 7 bases respectively, with 12 bases between them. This CDR3 has 13 amino acids. Germline CDR1 is KGHSH and CDR2 is LQKENI. Here the CDR3 DNA reads TGTGCCAGCTCACCTACCCCCCAGGGTGAAGCTTTCTTT. Translation: CASSPTPQGEAFF.

The V and J genes are TRBV19 and TRBJ1-5; D is unclear. Per germline, CDR1 LNHDA and CDR2 SQIVND (reference sequence). The V end lost 5 bases, the J end lost 5 bases, and 4 bases lay between the germline ends. The CDR3 extends over 11 amino acids. CDR3 loop: CASSGDQPQHF. CDR3 nucleotides: TGTGCCAGTAGTGGAGATCAGCCCCAGCATTTT.

V gene TRBV11-2 combines with J gene TRBJ1-1; D is undetermined. Germline V gene lookup returns CDR1 SGHAT and CDR2 FQNNGV. Between the trimmed V and J ends, which lost 3 bases and 6 bases, there was a span of 5 bases. The CDR3 totals 11 residues. Here the CDR3 reads CASSFGPEAFF. The CDR3 DNA reads as TGTGCCAGCAGCTTCGGTCCTGAAGCTTTCTTT.

This rearrangement joins TRBV6-4 to TRBJ1-1; possibly TRBD1 for D (6 bases). CDR3 size: 16 residues. CDR1 is MRHNA and CDR2 is SNTAGT in the germline V gene. Deletions cut 0 bases from V and 3 bases from J, with 14 bases between. The CDR3 is CASSDSRGTGDTEAFF. In DNA form, the CDR3 reads TGTGCCAGCAGTGACTCGAGGGGGACCGGAGACACTGAAGCTTTCTTT.

The chain has TRBV7-2 and TRBJ1-5; 7 nucleotides match TRBD1. This CDR3 contains 16 residues. The ends lost 1 base at V and 5 bases at J; junction bases unmatched: 8. Looked up from germline, CDR1 is SGHTA and CDR2 is FQGNSA. DNA for the CDR3: TGTGCCAGCAGCTTAGTAGGGACAGACGTCCATCAGCCCCAGCATTTT. It yields the protein CASSLVGTDVHQPQHF.

The sample holds a few counts of this clone. The CDR3 loop is CASSHPGRKQETQYF. DNA of the CDR3: TGTGCCAGCAGTCATCCCGGACGAAAACAAGAGACCCAGTACTTC. The J gene is TRBJ2-5, the V gene TRBV11-2; D gene ambiguous. CDR3 size: 15 residues. The V and J ends lost 6 bases and 2 bases respectively, with 16 bases between them. The germline CDR1 and CDR2 sequences are SGHAT and FQNNGV.

The rearrangement uses TRBV4-1 and TRBJ2-5; 16 nucleotides line up with TRBD2. Germline-derived CDR1 and CDR2 are MGHRA and YSYEKL. The CDR3 is made up of 18 amino acids. The V gene end was trimmed by 1 base and the J gene end by 4 bases; junction bases not matched to a gene: 6. The DNA of the CDR3 is TGCGCCAGCAGCCAAGTCGGGACTAGCGGGGGGGCCGTAGAGACCCAGTACTTC. Encoded protein: CASSQVGTSGGAVETQYF.